Listed below are T cell receptor beta chains from one sample, sequenced in a study of blood T cell repertoires in COVID-19. The data were produced by immunoSEQ multiplex PCR, yet TCRdb's version contains in-frame clones alone and is incomplete. This sample has over 150,000 clones, with just under 90% found just once. Sample: peripheral blood. These receptors all stem from a woman in her 70s with COVID-19, enrolled during active disease. The CDR3 runs from the conserved cysteine through the conserved F or W. The D gene is left open where the match is weak. For some rows the clone size is stated as once, few or many, or as a class when expanded; others skip it.

d_call j_call v_call clone_size cdr3_aa cdr3_nt
- TRBJ2-5 TRBV24-1 - CATSDPGGAGETQYF TGTGCCACCAGTGATCCCGGGGGAGCGGGAGAGACCCAGTACTTC
- TRBJ1-3 TRBV4-1 - CASRPPGTGNTIYF TGCGCCAGCAGACCACCGGGAACTGGAAACACCATATATTTT
TRBD1 TRBJ1-3 TRBV30 - CAWTDRGLSLWGNTIYF TGTGCCTGGACCGACAGGGGGCTATCGCTATGGGGAAACACCATATATTTT
- TRBJ1-5 TRBV29-1 - CSVEGQGLNQPQHF TGCAGCGTTGAGGGGCAGGGCCTCAATCAGCCCCAGCATTTT
- TRBJ2-5 TRBV6-6 - CASHSQGSSETQYF TGTGCCAGCCATTCCCAGGGGTCCTCGGAGACCCAGTACTTC
- TRBJ1-2 TRBV7-9 - CAAGQDDGYTF TGTGCCGCGGGGCAGGACGATGGCTACACCTTC
TRBD2 TRBJ2-3 TRBV24-1 - CATSDSGLAGGTDTQYF TGTGCCACCAGTGATTCGGGACTAGCGGGAGGCACAGATACGCAGTATTTT
TRBD1 TRBJ2-5 TRBV10-3 - CAIRPDRVEETQYF TGTGCCATCAGGCCGGACAGGGTGGAAGAGACCCAGTACTTC
- TRBJ2-7 TRBV27 - CASSLSLPPYEQYF TGTGCCAGCAGTTTATCCCTCCCCCCCTACGAGCAGTACTTC
- TRBJ1-2 TRBV4-1 - CASSQRGESGYTF TGCGCCAGCAGCCAGCGGGGGGAGTCGGGCTACACCTTC
TRBD1 TRBJ1-2 TRBV20-1 - CSASETGASYGYTF TGCAGTGCTAGTGAGACAGGGGCCTCCTATGGCTACACCTTC
- TRBJ1-1 TRBV6-1 few CASSEYPGGNTEAFF TGTGCCAGCAGTGAATACCCGGGGGGGAACACTGAAGCTTTCTTT
TRBD2 TRBJ2-1 TRBV14 - CASSQKGLAWDEQFF TGTGCCAGCAGCCAAAAAGGACTAGCTTGGGATGAGCAGTTCTTC
- TRBJ1-1 TRBV5-1 - CASSLAETGTEAFF TGCGCCAGCAGCTTGGCCGAAACCGGTACTGAAGCTTTCTTT
- TRBJ1-1 TRBV20-1 - CSASFRRGAQDEAFF TGCAGTGCTAGTTTCCGGCGGGGGGCGCAGGATGAAGCTTTCTTT
- TRBJ1-1 TRBV5-1 - CASSSTGNTEAFF TGCGCCAGCAGCTCGACAGGAAACACTGAAGCTTTCTTT
- TRBJ2-7 TRBV11-1 - CASSSSTQGNLYEQYF TGTGCCAGCAGCTCATCAACTCAGGGGAACCTCTACGAGCAGTACTTC
- TRBJ1-5 TRBV30 - CAWSRQSSNQPQHF TGTGCCTGGAGTAGACAGAGCTCCAATCAGCCCCAGCATTTT
TRBD2 TRBJ2-2 TRBV28 - CASSRTSGAGTGELFF TGTGCCAGCAGCCGGACTAGCGGGGCGGGAACCGGGGAGCTGTTTTTT
TRBD1 TRBJ1-2 TRBV6-5 - CASSYKTGGPTVYYTF TGTGCCAGCAGTTACAAGACAGGGGGCCCCACGGTCTACTACACCTTC
- TRBJ1-4 TRBV11-2 - CASSRPEEKLFF TGTGCCAGCAGCCGTCCGGAGGAAAAACTGTTTTTT
- TRBJ1-1 TRBV27 - CASSLSANTEAFF TGTGCCAGCAGTTTATCGGCGAACACTGAAGCTTTCTTT